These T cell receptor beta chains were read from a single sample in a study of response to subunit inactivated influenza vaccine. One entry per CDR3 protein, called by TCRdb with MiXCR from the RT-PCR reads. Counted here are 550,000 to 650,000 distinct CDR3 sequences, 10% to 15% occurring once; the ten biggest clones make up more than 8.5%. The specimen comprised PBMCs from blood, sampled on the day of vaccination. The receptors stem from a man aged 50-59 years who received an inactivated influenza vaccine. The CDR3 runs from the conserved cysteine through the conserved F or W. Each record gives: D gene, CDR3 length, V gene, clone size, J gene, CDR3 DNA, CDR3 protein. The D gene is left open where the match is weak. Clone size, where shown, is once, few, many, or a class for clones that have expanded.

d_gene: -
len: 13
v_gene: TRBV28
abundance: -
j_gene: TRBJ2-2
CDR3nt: TGTGCCAGTCTAGAGAGGGCTACCGGGGAGCTGTTTTTT
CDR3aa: CASLERATGELFF

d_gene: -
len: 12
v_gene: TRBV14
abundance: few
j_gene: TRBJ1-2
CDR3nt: TGTGCCAGCAGCCCGGCAATGTATGGCTACACCTTC
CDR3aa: CASSPAMYGYTF

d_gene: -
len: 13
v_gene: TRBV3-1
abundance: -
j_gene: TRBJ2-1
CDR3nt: TGTGCCAGCAGCCGATCCTCCTTTTTTGAGCAGTTCTTC
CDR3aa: CASSRSSFFEQFF

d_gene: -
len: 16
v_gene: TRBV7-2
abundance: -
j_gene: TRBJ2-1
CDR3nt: TGTGCCAGCAGCCCCGGCCGCGGTAGCTCCTACAATGAGCAGTTCTTC
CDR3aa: CASSPGRGSSYNEQFF

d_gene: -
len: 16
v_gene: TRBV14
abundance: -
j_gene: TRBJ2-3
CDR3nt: TGTGCCAGCAGCCAAGGACACCTCCTCCCTACAGATACGCAGTATTTT
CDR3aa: CASSQGHLLPTDTQYF

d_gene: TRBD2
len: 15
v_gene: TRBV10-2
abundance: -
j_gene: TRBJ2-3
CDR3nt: TGCGCCAGCAGTGCAGCGGGGGCCGGCACAGATACGCAGTATTTT
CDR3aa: CASSAAGAGTDTQYF

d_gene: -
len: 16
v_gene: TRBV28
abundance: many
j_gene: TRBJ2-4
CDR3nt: TGTGCCAGCAGACTTGGACGGGCGTTTTCCAAAAACATTCAGTACTTC
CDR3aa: CASRLGRAFSKNIQYF

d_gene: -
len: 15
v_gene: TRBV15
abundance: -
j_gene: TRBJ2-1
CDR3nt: TGTGCCACCAGCAGAGGCGGCACAGCTTACAATGAGCAGTTCTTC
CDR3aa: CATSRGGTAYNEQFF

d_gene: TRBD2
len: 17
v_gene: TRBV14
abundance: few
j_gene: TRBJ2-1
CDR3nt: TGTGCCAGCAGCCAAACCGGACTAGCGGATTGGTATAATGAGCAGTTCTTC
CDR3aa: CASSQTGLADWYNEQFF

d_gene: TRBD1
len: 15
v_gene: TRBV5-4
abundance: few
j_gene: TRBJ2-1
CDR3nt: TGTGCCAGCAGCCCGGGGGGGACAGGGGGCAATGAGCAGTTCTTC
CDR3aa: CASSPGGTGGNEQFF

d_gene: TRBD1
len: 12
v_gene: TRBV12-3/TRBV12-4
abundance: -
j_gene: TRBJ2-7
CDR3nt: TGTGCCAGCAGTTACTCGGACAGGGGAAGGTCCTTC
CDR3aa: CASSYSDRGRSF

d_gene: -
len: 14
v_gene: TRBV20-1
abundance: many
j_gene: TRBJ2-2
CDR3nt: TGCAGTGCACCTAGACCAGGAAACACCGGGGAGCTGTTTTTT
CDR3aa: CSAPRPGNTGELFF

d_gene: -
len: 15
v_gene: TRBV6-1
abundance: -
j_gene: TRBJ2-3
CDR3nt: TGTGCCAGCAAGGAACGTGGTACAGGCGCAGATACGCAGTATTTT
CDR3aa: CASKERGTGADTQYF

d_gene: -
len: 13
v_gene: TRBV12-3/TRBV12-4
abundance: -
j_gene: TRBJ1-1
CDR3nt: TGTGCCAGCAGCGCGAGAGTGAACACTGAAGCTTTCTTT
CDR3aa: CASSARVNTEAFF

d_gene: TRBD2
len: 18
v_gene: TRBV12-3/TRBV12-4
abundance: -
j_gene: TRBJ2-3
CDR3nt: TGTGCCAGCAGTTTCTCGGGCGGGGGGGCTTCTCGCGGAGATACGCAGTATTTT
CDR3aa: CASSFSGGGASRGDTQYF

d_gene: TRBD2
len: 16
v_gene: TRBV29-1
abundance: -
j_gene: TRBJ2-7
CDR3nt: TGCAGCGTTGAAGGGCTGCTAGCGGGAAGCCCCTACGAGCAGTACTTC
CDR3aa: CSVEGLLAGSPYEQYF

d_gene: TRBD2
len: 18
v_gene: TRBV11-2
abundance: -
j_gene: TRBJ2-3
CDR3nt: TGTGCCAGCAGCTTTTCAAGCGGGAGGGGTGTCCGCACAGATACGCAGTATTTT
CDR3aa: CASSFSSGRGVRTDTQYF

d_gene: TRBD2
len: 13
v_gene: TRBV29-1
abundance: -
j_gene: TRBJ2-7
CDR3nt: TGCAGCGCGGGACTAGCGGGAACGGGGGAGCAGTACTTC
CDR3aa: CSAGLAGTGEQYF

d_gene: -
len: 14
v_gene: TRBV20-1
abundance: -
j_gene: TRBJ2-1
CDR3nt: TGCAGTGCTAGTCTGGGACAACCCTACAATGAGCAGTTCTTC
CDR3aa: CSASLGQPYNEQFF

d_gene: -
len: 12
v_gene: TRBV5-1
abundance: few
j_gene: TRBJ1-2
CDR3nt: TGCGCCAGCAGCAAGGACAACTATGGCTACACCTTC
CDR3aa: CASSKDNYGYTF

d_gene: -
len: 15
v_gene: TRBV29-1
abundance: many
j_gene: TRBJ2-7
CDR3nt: TGCAGCGTTGAAGACAGGGGTTCTTTCCCCTACGAGCAGTACTTC
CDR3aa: CSVEDRGSFPYEQYF

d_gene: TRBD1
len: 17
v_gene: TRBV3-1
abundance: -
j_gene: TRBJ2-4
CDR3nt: TGTGCCAGCAGCCCGAGAGGACAGGCCCTAGCCAAAAACATTCAGTACTTC
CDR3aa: CASSPRGQALAKNIQYF

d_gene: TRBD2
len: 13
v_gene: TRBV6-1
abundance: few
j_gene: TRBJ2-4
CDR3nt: TGTGCCAGCAGCCTCAGGACGGGGGGGTTTCAGTACTTC
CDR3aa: CASSLRTGGFQYF

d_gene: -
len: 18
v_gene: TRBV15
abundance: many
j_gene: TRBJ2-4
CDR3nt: TGTGCCACCAGCAGAGATCATTGGGAAGGGAGAGGTTTAAACATTCAGTACTTC
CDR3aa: CATSRDHWEGRGLNIQYF

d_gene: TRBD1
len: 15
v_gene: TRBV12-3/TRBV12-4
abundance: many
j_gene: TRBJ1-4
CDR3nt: TGTGCCAGCAGGACACAGGGGTTCGGTAATGAAAAACTGTTTTTT
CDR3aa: CASRTQGFGNEKLFF

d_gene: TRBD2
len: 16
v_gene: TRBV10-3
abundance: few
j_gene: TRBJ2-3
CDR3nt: TGTGCCATCAGTGAGGGTTGGCTAGCGGGGGCGGATACGCAGTATTTT
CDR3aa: CAISEGWLAGADTQYF

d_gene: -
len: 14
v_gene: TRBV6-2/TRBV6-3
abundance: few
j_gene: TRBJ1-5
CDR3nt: TGTGCCAGCAGTTTCGGGAGACGCAATCAGCCCCAGCATTTT
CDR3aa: CASSFGRRNQPQHF

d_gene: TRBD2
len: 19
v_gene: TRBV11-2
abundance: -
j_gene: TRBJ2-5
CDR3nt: TGTGCCAGCAGCTTAGTAAATTCCGGGACTATGGTTGGTTGGGAGACCCAGTACTTC
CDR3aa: CASSLVNSGTMVGWETQYF

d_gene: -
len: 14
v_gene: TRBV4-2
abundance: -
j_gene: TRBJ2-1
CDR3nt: TGTGCCAGCAGCCCAGTTAGCCCGGGTGATGAGCAGTTCTTC
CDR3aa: CASSPVSPGDEQFF

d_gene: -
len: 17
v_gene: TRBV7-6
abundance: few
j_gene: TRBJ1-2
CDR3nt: TGTGCCAGCAGCTTTCGGAGTTCGGCGTCTGAATTTAGTGGCTACACCTTC
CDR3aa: CASSFRSSASEFSGYTF

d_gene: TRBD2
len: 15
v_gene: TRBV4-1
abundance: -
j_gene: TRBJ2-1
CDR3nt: TGCGCCAGCAGCCAAGTAGGCGGGGGGTACAATGAGCAGTTCTTC
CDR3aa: CASSQVGGGYNEQFF

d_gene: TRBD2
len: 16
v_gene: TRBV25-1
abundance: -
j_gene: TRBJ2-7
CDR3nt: TGTGCCAGCAGTGGGACTTCTAGCGGGAGGGCCTACGAGCAGTACTTC
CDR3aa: CASSGTSSGRAYEQYF

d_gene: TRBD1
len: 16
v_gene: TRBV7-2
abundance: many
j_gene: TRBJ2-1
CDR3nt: TGTGCCAGCAGCTTTCAGACAGGGGCGGTCTACAATGAGCAGTTCTTC
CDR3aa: CASSFQTGAVYNEQFF

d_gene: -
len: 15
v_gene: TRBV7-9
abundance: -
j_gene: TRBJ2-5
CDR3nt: TGTGCCAGCAGCTTAGGGGCGCAGAACCAAGAGACCCAGTACTTC
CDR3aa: CASSLGAQNQETQYF

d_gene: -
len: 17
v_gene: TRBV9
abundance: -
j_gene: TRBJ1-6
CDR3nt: TGTGCCAGCAGCGAATCCGGGGCACCCATGTTCAATTCACCCCTCCACTTT
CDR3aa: CASSESGAPMFNSPLHF

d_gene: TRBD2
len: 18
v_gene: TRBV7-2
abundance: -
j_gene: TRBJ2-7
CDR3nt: TGTGCCAGCAGCTTAGTGCTTATTTGGCGGGAGGGCCCCTACGAGCAGTACTTC
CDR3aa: CASSLVLIWREGPYEQYF

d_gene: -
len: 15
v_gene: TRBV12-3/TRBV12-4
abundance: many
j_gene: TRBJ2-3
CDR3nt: TGTGCCAGCAGTTTAAGGGTGACAGGCCAGGATACGCAGTATTTT
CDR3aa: CASSLRVTGQDTQYF

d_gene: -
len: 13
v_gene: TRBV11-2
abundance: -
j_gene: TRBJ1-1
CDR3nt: TGTGCCAGCAGCTTAGTACGAGAATCTGAAGCTTTCTTT
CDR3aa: CASSLVRESEAFF

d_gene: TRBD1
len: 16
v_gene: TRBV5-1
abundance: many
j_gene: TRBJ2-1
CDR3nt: TGCGCCAGCAGGCGTACAGGGGGGAGCTCCTACAATGAGCAGTTCTTC
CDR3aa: CASRRTGGSSYNEQFF

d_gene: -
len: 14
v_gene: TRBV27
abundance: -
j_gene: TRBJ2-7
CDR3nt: TGTGCCAGCAGTTCCTCCGCGGGTATCGACGAGCAGTACTTC
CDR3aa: CASSSSAGIDEQYF

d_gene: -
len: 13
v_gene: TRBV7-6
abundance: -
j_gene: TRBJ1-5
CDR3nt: TGTGCCAGCAGCCACGACGGTAATCAGCCCCAGCATTTT
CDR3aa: CASSHDGNQPQHF

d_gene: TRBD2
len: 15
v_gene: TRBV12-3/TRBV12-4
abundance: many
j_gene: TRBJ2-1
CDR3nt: TGTGCCAGCAGTTACGGGACTAGCGGGGCGGTTGAGCAGTTCTTC
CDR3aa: CASSYGTSGAVEQFF

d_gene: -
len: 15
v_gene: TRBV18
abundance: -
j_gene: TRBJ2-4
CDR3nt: TGTGCCAGCTCACCGAATAATGTAGGGGGAAACATTCAGTACTTC
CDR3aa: CASSPNNVGGNIQYF

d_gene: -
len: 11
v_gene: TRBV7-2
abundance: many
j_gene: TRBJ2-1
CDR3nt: TGTGCCAGCAGCTTAAAAACTGAGCAGTTCTTC
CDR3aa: CASSLKTEQFF

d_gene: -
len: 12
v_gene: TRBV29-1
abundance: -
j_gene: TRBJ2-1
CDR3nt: TGCAGCGAACGGACTACGAACAATGAGCAGTTCTTC
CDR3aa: CSERTTNNEQFF

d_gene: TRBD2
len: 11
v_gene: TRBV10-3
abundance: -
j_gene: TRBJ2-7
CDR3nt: TGTGCCGTTACGGGCGGGGGCGAGCAGTACTTC
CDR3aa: CAVTGGGEQYF

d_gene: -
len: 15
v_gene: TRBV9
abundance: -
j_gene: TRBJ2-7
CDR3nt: TGTGCCAGCAGCGTAGGAGGAGGGGGCAACTACGAGCAGTACTTC
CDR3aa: CASSVGGGGNYEQYF

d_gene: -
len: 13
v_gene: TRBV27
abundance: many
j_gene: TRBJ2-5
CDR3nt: TGTGCCAGCAGTCGGTGGGACAAAGAGACCCAGTACTTC
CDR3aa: CASSRWDKETQYF

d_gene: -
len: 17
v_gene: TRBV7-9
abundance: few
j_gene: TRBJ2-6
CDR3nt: TGTGCCAGCAGCTTAGCCTATACCGATTCTGGGGCCAACGTCCTGACTTTC
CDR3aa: CASSLAYTDSGANVLTF

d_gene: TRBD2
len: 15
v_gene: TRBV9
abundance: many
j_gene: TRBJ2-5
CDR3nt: TGTGCCAGCAGTGGACTAGCGGGAGCCCAAGAGACCCAGTACTTC
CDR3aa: CASSGLAGAQETQYF

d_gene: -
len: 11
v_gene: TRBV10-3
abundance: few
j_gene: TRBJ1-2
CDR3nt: TGTGCCATCAGTGAGTCTTATGGCTACACCTTC
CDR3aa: CAISESYGYTF

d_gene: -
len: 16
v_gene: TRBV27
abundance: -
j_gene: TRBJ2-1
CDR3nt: TGTGCCAGCAGTTTATCGAAGACGAGCTCCTACAATGAGCAGTTCTTC
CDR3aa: CASSLSKTSSYNEQFF

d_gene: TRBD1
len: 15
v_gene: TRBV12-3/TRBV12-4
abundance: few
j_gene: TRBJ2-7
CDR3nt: TGTGCCAGCAGTTCCGGACAGGGGGCGCTGAACGAGCAGTACTTC
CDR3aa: CASSSGQGALNEQYF